Presented here are 30 T cell receptor beta chains from one specimen sequenced in a study of shared clonotypes between healthy human individuals. Generated by immunoSEQ multiplex PCR, the TCRdb table keeps only in-frame clones and is missing some. This table has around 1.9 million clones, 90% to 95% appearing once. The naive CD8 fraction comprised CD45RO-negative cells positively selected for CCR7 and excluded terminally differentiated effector memory CD45RA+ cells. The sequencing sample was made of naive CD8+ T cells from PBMCs. The receptor source for this set is a man in his late teens or twenties in good health. Some clones in this sample may be carry-over from other donors' samples.

V gene TRBV5-4 combines with J gene TRBJ2-1; D gene unclear. This CDR3 contains 12 residues. CDR1 and CDR2 from the germline V gene are SGHNT and YYREEE (reference sequence). The V end was cut by 3 bases, the J end by 8 bases, with 9 bases between. CDR3 sequence reads: CASSSSVYEQFF. The CDR3 DNA is TGTGCCAGCAGCTCGAGTGTCTATGAGCAGTTCTTC.

Comment on this clone: This same CDR3 is encoded by further DNA sequences in the sample. The chain links TRBV27 to TRBJ1-1; D not resolved. CDR3 length: 13 amino acids. V was shortened by 4 bases and J by 2 bases, with 8 bases between the two germline ends. CDR1 and CDR2 (germline): MNHEY, SMNVEV (reference sequence). The CDR3 DNA is TGTGCCAGCAGTTGGGGTCCAAACACTGAAGCTTTCTTT. Protein: CASSWGPNTEAFF.

Only one count was recorded for this clone. V is TRBV27 and J is TRBJ2-3, with D perhaps TRBD1 (6 bases). Trimming shortened V by 6 bases and J by 4 bases, and 14 bases separated the two germline ends. CDR1 and CDR2 from the germline V gene are MNHEY and SMNVEV (reference sequence). The CDR3 runs to 14 residues. CDR3 coding DNA: TGTGCCAGCAGCCTCAGGGGTTCGGCAGATACGCAGTATTTT. It codes for CASSLRGSADTQYF.

This chain links TRBV27 with TRBJ2-2; D is possibly TRBD2 (7 bases). V was trimmed by 5 bases and J by 4 bases, leaving 23 bases between them. The germline gives CDR1 MNHEY, CDR2 SMNVEV (reference sequence). The CDR3 runs 18 residues. CDR3 loop: CASSLIHEGGSRTGELFF. CDR3 nucleotides: TGTGCCAGCAGTCTTATCCATGAGGGGGGGAGCCGCACCGGGGAGCTGTTTTTT.

The genes are TRBV10-3 and TRBJ2-1, with a weak D call TRBD2 (5 bases). This CDR3 spans 12 amino acids. V gave up 3 bases and J gave up 10 bases, with 10 bases separating them. In germline, CDR1 is ENHRY, CDR2 SYGVKD. The CDR3, as DNA: TGTGCCATCAGTGATTCAAGAGGGGAGCAGTTCTTC. Translation gives CAISDSRGEQFF.

The genes are TRBV7-5 and TRBJ1-2; the listed D gene, TRBD1, was not tested against the DNA. TRBV7-5 is termed a pseudogene. The CDR3 extends over 14 amino acids. CDR3 sequence (DNA): TGTGCCAGAAGCTCAACAGGGCGGGCCTATGGCTACACCTTC. This codes for CARSSTGRAYGYTF.

This clone was seen once. The V gene is TRBV4-3, the J gene TRBJ2-5, with D unclear. This CDR3 region has 15 residues. Germline values: CDR1 LGHNA, CDR2 YSLEER. V was pared by 4 bases and J by 2 bases, with 14 bases between. The CDR3 nucleotides read TGCGCCAGCAGCCCAACTTTTCAGAGACAAGAGACCCAGTACTTC. Protein sequence: CASSPTFQRQETQYF.

The rearrangement joins TRBV13 to TRBJ2-7; 8 nucleotides agree with TRBD1. CDR3 length: 14 residues. V lost 2 bases to trimming and J lost 5 bases; unmatched junction nucleotides: 5. Per the germline V gene, CDR1 is PRHDT and CDR2 is FYEKMQ (reference sequence). In nucleotides, the CDR3 is TGTGCCAGCAGCTTATGGGACAGGTCCGACGAGCAGTACTTC. Protein sequence: CASSLWDRSDEQYF.

The CDR3 bases are TGCGCCAGCAGCTATTTTATGGCAGGTGGCACTGAAGCTTTCTTT. This translates into CASSYFMAGGTEAFF. The chain uses TRBV5-1 and TRBJ1-1; no reliable D call. CDR1 and CDR2 from the germline V gene are SGHRS and YFSETQ. The CDR3 has 15 amino acids. Between the trimmed V and J ends, which lost 3 bases and 4 bases, there was a span of 16 bases.

The chain recombines TRBV4-2 with TRBJ2-1, with a possible D match to TRBD2 (6 bases). The CDR3 is made up of 15 amino acids. The germline V and J ends were trimmed by 5 bases and 4 bases, with 15 bases remaining between them. The V gene's germline CDR1 is LGHNA and CDR2 YNFKEQ. As DNA, the CDR3 is TGTGCCAGCAGCGGCCGGGACTGGAGTTACAATGAGCAGTTCTTC. Amino acid sequence: CASSGRDWSYNEQFF.

The gene calls are TRBV30 and TRBJ2-5; TRBD1 might be the D (6 bases). This CDR3 spans 15 amino acids. CDR1 and CDR2 (germline): GTSNPN, SVGIG (reference sequence). V shed 3 bases and J shed 11 bases, with 25 bases lying between them. The chain's CDR3 is CAWSLSGTRGREQYF. The CDR3 nucleotides read TGTGCCTGGAGCCTCTCCGGGACAAGAGGTAGGGAGCAGTACTTC.

Here the CDR3 reads CATSRPGLRTGILANEQFF. CDR3 sequence (DNA): TGTGCCACCAGCAGGCCCGGGTTACGGACAGGGATCTTAGCAAATGAGCAGTTCTTC. The chain couples TRBV15 to TRBJ2-1; 8 bases are a match to TRBD1. V dropped 3 bases and J dropped 7; count of bases not matched to a gene: 20. Germline V gene data show CDR1 as LNHNV and CDR2 as YYDKDF (reference sequence). The CDR3 spans 19 residues.

This clone has a handful of counts. The same CDR3 is also encoded by other DNA sequences in this sample. The chain couples TRBV6-1 to TRBJ2-7; unclear D gene. CDR3 length: 11 residues. Germline-derived CDR1 and CDR2 are MNHNS and SASEGT. The V end lost 1 base, the J end lost 4 bases, and 2 bases lay between the germline ends. In nucleotides, the CDR3 is TGTGCCAGCAGTGAAGGTTACGAGCAGTACTTC. This gives the protein CASSEGYEQYF.

This clone appeared once. Other DNA sequences in the same sample also yield this CDR3. This rearrangement joins TRBV27 to TRBJ2-7, with TRBD2 identical over 9 bases. The V and J ends lost 6 bases and 2 bases, in that order; junction bases with no gene match: 5. The germline gives CDR1 MNHEY, CDR2 SMNVEV (reference sequence). This CDR3 has 14 residues. The CDR3 protein is CASRLAGAPYEQYF. The CDR3, as DNA: TGTGCCAGCAGATTAGCGGGAGCCCCCTACGAGCAGTACTTC.

This rearrangement joins TRBV18 to TRBJ2-5; D gene unclear. V lost 5 bases and J 1 base, leaving 14 bases between the germline ends. This CDR3 contains 15 residues. The germline V gene encodes CDR1 KGHSH and CDR2 LQKENI. CDR3 sequence (DNA): TGTGCCAGCTCAGAACAGCAGAGCACCCAAGAGACCCAGTACTTC. Its translation is CASSEQQSTQETQYF. The full variable domain, rest sourced from reference TRBV18 and TRBJ2-5, is NAGVMQNPRHLVRRRGQEARLRCSPMKGHSHVYWYRQLPEEGLKFMVYLQKENIIDESGMPKERFSAEFPKEGPSILRIQQVVRGDSAAYFCASSEQQSTQETQYFGPGTRLLVL.

A few counts support this clone. The chain joins TRBV10-1 to TRBJ2-7, with D unresolved. Germline values: CDR1 WNHNN, CDR2 SYGVQD (reference sequence). The V end lost 2 bases, the J end lost 7 bases, and 9 bases lay between the germline ends. This CDR3 comprises 12 residues. CDR3 sequence: CASSEHPWEQYF. Here the CDR3 DNA reads TGCGCCAGCAGTGAGCACCCTTGGGAGCAGTACTTC.

The rearrangement uses TRBV11-2 and TRBJ2-1; 8 bases line up with TRBD2. V gave up 4 bases and J gave up 1 base; unmatched junction bases: 6. From germline, CDR1 is SGHAT and CDR2 FQNNGV. This CDR3 region has 16 residues. The CDR3 coding sequence is TGTGCCAGCAGCTCCGAGCGGGAGAGGTCCTACAATGAGCAGTTCTTC. This gives the protein CASSSERERSYNEQFF.

The chain employs TRBV27 and TRBJ1-1; no clear D. The V end was cut by 9 bases, the J end by 1 base, with 9 bases between. Per the germline V gene, CDR1 is MNHEY and CDR2 is SMNVEV (reference sequence). This CDR3 is 12 amino acids long. In DNA form, the CDR3 reads TGTGCCAGTTGGACTCCGAACACTGAAGCTTTCTTT. Protein product: CASWTPNTEAFF.

The chain recombines TRBV9 with TRBJ2-1, with TRBD2 matching over 16 bases. CDR1 and CDR2 from the germline V gene are SGDLS and YYNGEE. The CDR3 is 17 amino acids. Trimming took 4 bases from V and 5 from J; bases not matched to a gene: 6. CDR3 sequence: CASSPGLAGGPHNEQFF. The CDR3 DNA sequence: TGTGCCAGCAGCCCGGGACTAGCGGGAGGGCCCCACAATGAGCAGTTCTTC. Based on the CDR3 plus reference TRBV9 and TRBJ2-1, the full variable domain is DSGVTQTPKHLITATGQRVTLRCSPRSGDLSVYWYQQSLDQGLQFLIQYYNGEERAKGNILERFSAQQFPDLHSELNLSSLELGDSALYFCASSPGLAGGPHNEQFFGPGTRLTVL.

This chain joins TRBV28 and TRBJ1-2, with no clear D. Deletions cut 5 bases from V and 4 bases from J, with 17 bases between. CDR3 length equals 15 residues. Germline-derived CDR1 and CDR2 are MDHEN and SYDVKM. CDR3 region: CASSPLQGGVYGYTF. CDR3 in DNA: TGTGCCAGCAGTCCGCTTCAAGGTGGTGTCTATGGCTACACCTTC.

In DNA form, the CDR3 reads TGCAGCGTTGAAGGGTGGTGGGGGGAGCTGTTTTTT. This gives the protein CSVEGWWGELFF. V usage is TRBV29-1 and J usage is TRBJ2-2; D is unclear. The germline gives CDR1 SQVTM, CDR2 ANQGSEA. V lost 1 base to trimming and J lost 8 bases, with 8 bases between them. There are 12 residues in the CDR3.

V and J are TRBV9 and TRBJ2-2, with no clear D. Germline V lookup: CDR1 SGDLS, CDR2 YYNGEE. The CDR3 has 13 residues. V lost 7 bases and J lost 6, with 13 bases in between. CDR3 nucleotides: TGTGCCAGCGGGAACCGGAAGGCCGGGGAGCTGTTTTTT. Residues: CASGNRKAGELFF.

To note about this clone: Other DNA sequences in this specimen translate into the identical CDR3. The chain couples TRBV19 to TRBJ2-7; D is unresolved. CDR1 is LNHDA, CDR2 SQIVND, per germline (reference sequence). Trimming removed 3 bases from V and 4 bases from J, with 10 bases in between. This CDR3 spans 13 amino acids. The CDR3 DNA reads TGTGCCAGTAGTATCACAGTCAGTTACGAGCAGTACTTC. Protein product: CASSITVSYEQYF. The full variable domain, with the rest looked up from reference TRBV19 and TRBJ2-7, is DGGITQSPKYLFRKEGQNVTLSCEQNLNHDAMYWYRQDPGQGLRLIYYSQIVNDFQKGDIAEGYSVSREKKESFPLTVTSAQKNPTAFYLCASSITVSYEQYFGPGTRLTVT.

This rearrangement joins TRBV18 to TRBJ2-1, with 14 nucleotides matching TRBD2. V lost 2 bases and J lost 6; bases outside the gene matches: 0. Germline CDR1 reads KGHSH; CDR2 reads LQKENI. The CDR3 is 15 amino acids. Here the CDR3 reads CASSPGLAGGNEQFF. In DNA form, the CDR3 reads TGTGCCAGCTCACCAGGACTAGCGGGAGGCAATGAGCAGTTCTTC.

V is TRBV5-6 and J is TRBJ2-7; no definite D call. The V end lost 2 bases, the J end lost 0 bases, and 6 bases lay between the germline ends. The CDR3 extends over 13 amino acids. CDR1 is SGHDT, CDR2 YYEEEE, per germline. The DNA of the CDR3 is TGTGCCAGCAGCTTCGTTAACTCCTACGAGCAGTACTTC. Its protein product is CASSFVNSYEQYF.

The rearrangement joins TRBV7-3 to TRBJ2-1; TRBD1 matches 10 bases. The CDR3 length is 15 residues. CDR1 and CDR2 (germline): SGHTA, FQGTGA. J was trimmed by 7 bases and V by 6 bases; bases with no gene match: 9. The CDR3 sequence: CASRAGTGEWNEQFF. DNA of the CDR3: TGTGCCAGCAGGGCCGGGACAGGGGAGTGGAATGAGCAGTTCTTC. The whole variable domain, remainder taken from reference TRBV7-3 and TRBJ2-1, is GAGVSQTPSNKVTEKGKYVELRCDPISGHTALYWYRQSLGQGPEFLIYFQGTGAADDSGLPNDRFFAVRPEGSVSTLKIQRTERGDSAVYLCASRAGTGEWNEQFFGPGTRLTVL.

J is TRBJ2-7 and V is TRBV7-9; D not certain. Per the germline V gene, CDR1 is SEHNR and CDR2 is FQNEAQ (reference sequence). CDR3 size: 12 residues. The V end was cut by 1 base, the J end by 7 bases, with 8 bases between. CDR3 DNA sequence: TGTGCCAGCAGCTTAGGGGCTACTGAGCAGTACTTC. Translating it yields CASSLGATEQYF.

The chain combines TRBV13 with TRBJ2-7; D possibly corresponds to TRBD2 (6 bases). Trimming removed 5 bases from V and 0 bases from J, with 8 bases in between. The germline V gene has CDR1 PRHDT and CDR2 FYEKMQ (reference sequence). The CDR3 runs to 13 residues. The CDR3 reads CASSGGNSYEQYF. The CDR3 DNA reads as TGTGCCAGCAGCGGGGGGAACTCCTACGAGCAGTACTTC.

The V and J genes are TRBV4-3 and TRBJ2-7; maybe TRBD2 (7 bases). The V gene's germline CDR1 is LGHNA and CDR2 YSLEER. This CDR3 contains 15 residues. With 2 bases removed from V and 5 bases from J, the gap between germline ends came to 16 bases. The CDR3 loop reads CASSQLTGRGHEQYF. Written as DNA, the CDR3 is TGCGCCAGCAGCCAATTAACAGGGAGGGGACACGAGCAGTACTTC.

The genes are TRBV21-1 and TRBJ2-5. TRBV21-1 is shown as a pseudogene. CDR3 length: 15 amino acids. The CDR3 is CASSKAQVTEETQYF. The CDR3 bases are TGTGCCAGCAGCAAAGCGCAAGTTACCGAAGAGACCCAGTACTTC.